This T cell receptor beta chain derives from a study of OX40 agonist ivuxolimab in advanced cancers. This clone was observed a few times. V lost 3 bases, J lost 7 bases, and 6 bases lay in between. CDR1 and CDR2 (germline): DFQATT, SNEGSKA (reference sequence). This CDR3 spans 10 amino acids. Clones were read by immunoSEQ multiplex PCR, and TCRdb kept only the in-frame ones, dropping some. The sample consists of roughly 53,000 clones, about nine tenths of them appearing once. Sequenced here: CD4+ or CD8+ T cells sorted from blood, sampled in a trial of the OX40 agonist ivuxolimab. This sequence joins TRBV20-1 and TRBJ1-1; no definite D call. This sequence was found in an adult with an advanced solid tumor such as melanoma, head and neck, liver or kidney cancer. The CDR3 region has the DNA TGCAGTGCTAGCTTTGTTGAAGCTTTCTTT. Translation gives CSASFVEAFF.